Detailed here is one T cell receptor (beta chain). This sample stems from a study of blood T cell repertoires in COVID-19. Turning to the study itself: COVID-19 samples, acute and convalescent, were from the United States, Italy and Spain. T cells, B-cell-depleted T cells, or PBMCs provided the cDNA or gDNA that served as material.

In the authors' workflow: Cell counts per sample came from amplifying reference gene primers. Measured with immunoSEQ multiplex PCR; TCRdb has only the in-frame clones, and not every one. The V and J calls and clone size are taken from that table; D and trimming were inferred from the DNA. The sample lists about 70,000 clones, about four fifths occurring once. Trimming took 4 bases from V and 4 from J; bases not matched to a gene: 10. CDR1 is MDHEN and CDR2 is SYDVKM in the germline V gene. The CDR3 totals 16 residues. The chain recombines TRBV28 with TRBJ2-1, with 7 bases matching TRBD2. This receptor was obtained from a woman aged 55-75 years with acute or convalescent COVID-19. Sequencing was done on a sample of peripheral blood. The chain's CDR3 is CASSSGSSGLYNEQFF. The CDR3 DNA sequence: TGTGCCAGCAGTTCAGGGTCTAGCGGATTATACAATGAGCAGTTCTTC. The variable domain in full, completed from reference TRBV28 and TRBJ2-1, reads DVKVTQSSRYLVKRTGEKVFLECVQDMDHENMFWYRQDPGLGLRLIYFSYDVKMKEKGDIPEGYSVSREKKERFSLILESASTNQTSMYLCASSSGSSGLYNEQFFGPGTRLTVL.